The source of this T cell receptor (beta chain) is a study of neurological immune-mediated disorders. Healthy controls consisted of blood bank volunteers in Maryland, USA. Study-level results: Subjects shared no identical expanded-clone CDR3 amino acid sequences, suggesting private TCR-beta repertoires in all groups.

The output of every sequencing run exceeded 170 million TCR-beta sequences, derived from 15-18 subjects. Each CDR3 protein gets one entry after TCRdb re-called the 5' RACE reads with MiXCR. The sample holds over 65,000 distinct CDR3 sequences, approximately 9.4% seen once. Trimming removed 2 bases from V and 14 bases from J, with 13 bases in between. This CDR3 region has 12 residues. This clonotype showed up many times. Antigen unknown. Sequences were obtained from PBMCs. V is TRBV12-3 or TRBV12-4 and J is TRBJ2-1; the D is unclear. The receptor was derived from a man aged 50 to 60 in good health. The CDR3 protein is CASSLKRTIEFF. CDR3 in DNA: TGTGCCAGCAGTTTAAAGAGGACGATCGAGTTCTTC.